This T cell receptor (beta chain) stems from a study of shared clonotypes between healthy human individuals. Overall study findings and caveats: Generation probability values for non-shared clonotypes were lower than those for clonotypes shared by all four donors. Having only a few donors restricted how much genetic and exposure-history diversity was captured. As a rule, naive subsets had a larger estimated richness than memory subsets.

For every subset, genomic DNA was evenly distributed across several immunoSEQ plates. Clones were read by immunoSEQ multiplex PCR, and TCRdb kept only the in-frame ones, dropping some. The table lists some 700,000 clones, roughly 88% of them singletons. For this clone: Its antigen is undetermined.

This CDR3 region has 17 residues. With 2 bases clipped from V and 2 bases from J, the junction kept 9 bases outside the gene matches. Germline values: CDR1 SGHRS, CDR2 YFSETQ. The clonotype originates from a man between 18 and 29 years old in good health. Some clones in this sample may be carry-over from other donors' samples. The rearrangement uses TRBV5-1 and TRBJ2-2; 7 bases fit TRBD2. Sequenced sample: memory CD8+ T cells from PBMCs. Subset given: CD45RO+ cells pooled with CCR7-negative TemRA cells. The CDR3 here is CASSLNPGGRNTGELFF. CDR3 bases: TGCGCCAGCAGCTTAAATCCGGGCGGGAGAAACACCGGGGAGCTGTTTTTT.